These T cell receptor beta chains were read from a single sample in a study of kidney transplant recipient with SARS-CoV-2 infection. TCRdb passed the reads through MiXCR, listing each CDR3 protein once. The sample contains fewer than 250,000 distinct CDR3 sequences, under 35% of which appear only once. Sequences were derived from a blood sample, sampled at baseline and on day 111 from a kidney transplant recipient. The receptor source for this set is a male patient between 25 and 40 years old who had COVID-19 and was a kidney transplant recipient. Certain T cells may be donor cells from the graft. Both conserved end residues are part of each CDR3. A D gene is named only where the DNA matches it firmly. Only some rows state a clone size, as once, few, many or a class for expanded clones.

d_call	v_call	j_call	clone_size	cdr3_aa	cdr3_nt
-	TRBV7-6	TRBJ2-2	many	CASSLVGGNGELFF	TGTGCCAGCAGCTTAGTCGGAGGGAACGGGGAGCTGTTTTTT
-	TRBV19	TRBJ2-7	-	CASSIDLGGGESYEQYF	TGTGCCAGTAGTATAGATCTCGGCGGGGGCGAATCCTACGAGCAGTACTTC
-	TRBV3-1	TRBJ1-1	few	CASSWMTPISIRTEAFF	TGTGCCAGCAGCTGGATGACTCCCATTTCAATTCGCACTGAAGCTTTCTTT
-	TRBV4-3	TRBJ2-6	-	CASSQETSSSGANVLTF	TGCGCCAGCAGCCAAGAGACTTCCAGCTCTGGGGCCAACGTCCTGACTTTC
TRBD2	TRBV7-9	TRBJ2-2	many	CASSRGLAIANTGELFF	TGTGCCAGCAGCCGGGGACTAGCGATCGCGAACACCGGGGAGCTGTTTTTT
-	TRBV6-8	TRBJ1-2	many	CASSVTVRSRKTYGYTF	TGTGCCAGCAGTGTCACGGTACGCTCTAGAAAGACCTATGGCTACACCTTC
TRBD1	TRBV6-5	TRBJ2-7	many	CASSQLTGGLPYEQYF	TGTGCCAGCAGCCAACTCACAGGGGGACTCCCCTACGAGCAGTACTTC
-	TRBV5-4	TRBJ1-2	few	CASQTTVPGKTYGYTF	TGTGCCAGCCAGACTACCGTACCAGGAAAGACCTATGGCTACACCTTC
TRBD1	TRBV4-1	TRBJ1-2	many	CASSRGQESQYGYTF	TGCGCCAGCAGCAGGGGACAGGAGAGCCAATATGGCTACACCTTC
-	TRBV20-1	TRBJ1-1	-	CSARDFMSDGHTEAFF	TGCAGTGCTAGAGATTTTATGAGCGACGGGCACACTGAAGCTTTCTTT
-	TRBV16	TRBJ1-2	many	CASSGRVVVRKTYGYTF	TGTGCCAGCAGCGGAAGGGTGGTCGTTAGAAAGACCTATGGCTACACCTTC
-	TRBV30	TRBJ1-5	many	CAWRAGHLSNQPQHF	TGTGCCTGGAGAGCCGGACACCTTAGCAATCAGCCCCAGCATTTT
-	TRBV10-3	TRBJ2-2	few	CAIRSLGGRRTGELFF	TGTGCCATCAGGTCCCTCGGGGGGCGTCGCACCGGGGAGCTGTTTTTT
-	TRBV5-6	TRBJ1-2	-	CACTYTNSRKTYGYTF	TGTGCCTGCACGTATACCAATAGTCGAAAGACCTATGGCTACACCTTC
TRBD2	TRBV6-5	TRBJ2-5	few	CASSLAGGSPEETQYF	TGTGCCAGCAGTCTAGCGGGGGGGTCCCCTGAAGAGACCCAGTACTTC